This TCR beta chain appears in the sequencing data of a study of blood T cell repertoires in COVID-19. Turning to the study itself: Samples of COVID-19 (acute and convalescent) were obtained from the United States, Italy and Spain. T cells, B-cell-depleted T cells, or PBMCs provided the cDNA or gDNA that served as material.

Clones were sequenced by immunoSEQ multiplex PCR, and TCRdb holds only the in-frame ones, with some missing. Among approximately 140,000 clones listed, about 85% were seen once. The CDR3 spans 19 residues. The trim removed 4 bases at V and 12 bases at J, leaving 24 bases unmatched. The germline V gene encodes CDR1 SEHNR and CDR2 FQNEAQ (reference sequence). Sequencing was performed on peripheral blood. V and J are TRBV7-9 and TRBJ2-6, with 7 bases identical to TRBD1. The source of this sequence is a human donor in a cohort sampled during active COVID-19. In DNA form, the CDR3 reads TGTGCCAGCAGCTCAATACTCAGGGCAGTTACCACTCAGGGGGTCGTCCTGACTTTC. Its protein is CASSSILRAVTTQGVVLTF.